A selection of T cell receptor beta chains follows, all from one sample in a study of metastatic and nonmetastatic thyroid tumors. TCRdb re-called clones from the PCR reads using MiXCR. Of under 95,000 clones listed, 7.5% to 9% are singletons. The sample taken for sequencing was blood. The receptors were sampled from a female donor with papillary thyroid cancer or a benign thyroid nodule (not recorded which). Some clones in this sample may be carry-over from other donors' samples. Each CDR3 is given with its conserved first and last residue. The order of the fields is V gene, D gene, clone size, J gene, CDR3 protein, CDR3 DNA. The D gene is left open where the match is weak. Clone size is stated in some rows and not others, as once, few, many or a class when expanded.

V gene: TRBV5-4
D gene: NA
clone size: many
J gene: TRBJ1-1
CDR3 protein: CASSLWNGRPTEAFF
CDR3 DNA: TGTGCCAGCAGTCTGTGGAACGGAAGGCCGACTGAAGCTTTCTTT

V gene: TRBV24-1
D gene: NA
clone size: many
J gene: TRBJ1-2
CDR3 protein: CATSDTRWRGGFYGYTF
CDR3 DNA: TGTGCCACCAGTGATACCCGTTGGAGGGGGGGCTTCTATGGCTACACCTTC

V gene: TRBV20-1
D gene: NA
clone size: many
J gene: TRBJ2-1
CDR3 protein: CSAPRDTNEQFF
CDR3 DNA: TGCAGTGCCCCGCGGGACACCAATGAGCAGTTCTTC

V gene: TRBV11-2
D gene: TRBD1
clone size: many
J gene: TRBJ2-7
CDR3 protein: CASSSPGTAYEQYF
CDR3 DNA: TGTGCCAGCAGCTCCCCCGGGACAGCCTACGAGCAGTACTTC

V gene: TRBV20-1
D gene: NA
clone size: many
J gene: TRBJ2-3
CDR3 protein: CSARDRGPSTDTQYF
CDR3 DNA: TGCAGTGCTAGAGATCGGGGACCAAGCACAGATACGCAGTATTTT

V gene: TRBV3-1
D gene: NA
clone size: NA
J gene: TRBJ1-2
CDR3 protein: CASSQDSHRYGYTF
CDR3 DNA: TGTGCCAGCAGCCAAGATTCACACCGCTATGGCTACACCTTC

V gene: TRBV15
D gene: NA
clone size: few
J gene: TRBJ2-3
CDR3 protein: CATSRDPSGTDTQYF
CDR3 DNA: TGTGCCACCAGCAGAGATCCTAGCGGCACAGATACGCAGTATTTT

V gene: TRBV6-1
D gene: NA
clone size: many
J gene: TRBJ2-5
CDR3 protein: CASSELGRGTQYF
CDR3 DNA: TGTGCCAGCAGTGAACTGGGGCGGGGGACCCAGTACTTC

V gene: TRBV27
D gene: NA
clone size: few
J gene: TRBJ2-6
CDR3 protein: CSSRQQLSGANVLTF
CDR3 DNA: TGTTCCAGCAGACAACAGCTCTCTGGGGCCAACGTCCTGACTTTC

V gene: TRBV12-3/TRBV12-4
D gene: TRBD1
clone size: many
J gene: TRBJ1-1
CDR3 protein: CASSFRDRANTEAFF
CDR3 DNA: TGTGCCAGCAGTTTCCGGGACAGGGCGAACACTGAAGCTTTCTTT

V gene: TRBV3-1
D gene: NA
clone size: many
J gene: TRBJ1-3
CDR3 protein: CASSSRGSIGNTIYF
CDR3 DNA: TGTGCCAGCAGCTCCCGGGGGTCTATTGGAAACACCATATATTTT

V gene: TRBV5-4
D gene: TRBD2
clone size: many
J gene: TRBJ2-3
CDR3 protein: CASSLGLAGGGTDTQYF
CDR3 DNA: TGTGCCAGCAGCTTGGGACTAGCGGGGGGCGGCACAGATACGCAGTATTTT

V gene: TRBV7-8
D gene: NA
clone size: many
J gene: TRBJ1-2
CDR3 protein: CASSLDGSTWGYTF
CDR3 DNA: TGTGCCAGCAGCTTAGATGGCAGCACTTGGGGCTACACCTTC

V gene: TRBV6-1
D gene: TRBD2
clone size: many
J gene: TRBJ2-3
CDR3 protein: CASRFRASGVSDTQYF
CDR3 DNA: TGTGCCAGCAGGTTCCGGGCTAGCGGGGTGTCGGATACGCAGTATTTT

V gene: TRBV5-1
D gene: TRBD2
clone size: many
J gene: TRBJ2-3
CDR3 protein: CASSLVLRGAPGDTQYF
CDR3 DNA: TGCGCCAGCAGCTTGGTTTTGCGGGGGGCCCCGGGGGATACGCAGTATTTT

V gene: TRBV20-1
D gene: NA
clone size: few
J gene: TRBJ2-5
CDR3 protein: CSASSRIETQYF
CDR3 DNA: TGCAGTGCTAGTTCCCGCATAGAGACCCAGTACTTC

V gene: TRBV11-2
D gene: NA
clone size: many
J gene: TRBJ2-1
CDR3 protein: CASSLGRNGGLYNEQFF
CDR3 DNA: TGTGCCAGCAGCTTAGGTCGGAATGGGGGGCTATACAATGAGCAGTTCTTC

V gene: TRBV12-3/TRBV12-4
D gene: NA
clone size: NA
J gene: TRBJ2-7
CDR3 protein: CASTPGAGGDEQYF
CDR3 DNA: TGTGCCAGCACCCCAGGGGCAGGGGGGGACGAGCAGTACTTC

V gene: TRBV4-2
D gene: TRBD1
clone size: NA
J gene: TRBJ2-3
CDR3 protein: CASSLTTGGLTDTQYF
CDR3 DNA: TGTGCCAGCAGTCTAACGACAGGGGGCTTGACAGATACGCAGTATTTT

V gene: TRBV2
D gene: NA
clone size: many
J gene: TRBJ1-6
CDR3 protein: CASSSGTTYNSPLHF
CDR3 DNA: TGTGCCAGCAGTTCCGGGACAACCTATAATTCACCCCTCCACTTT

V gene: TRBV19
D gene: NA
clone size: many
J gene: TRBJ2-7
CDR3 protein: CASSIALSYEQYF
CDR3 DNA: TGTGCCAGTAGTATAGCCCTGAGCTACGAGCAGTACTTC

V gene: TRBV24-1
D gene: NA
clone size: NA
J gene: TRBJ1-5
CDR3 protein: CASSEGTRDQPQHF
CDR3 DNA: TGTGCCAGCAGTGAGGGGACACGGGATCAGCCCCAGCATTTT

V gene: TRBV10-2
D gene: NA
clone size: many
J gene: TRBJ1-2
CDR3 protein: CASRSAVGLNYGYTF
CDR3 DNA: TGCGCCAGCAGATCCGCGGTAGGCTTGAACTATGGCTACACCTTC

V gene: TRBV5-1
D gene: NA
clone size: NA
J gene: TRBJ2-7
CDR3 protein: CASSLIDAGRGEQYF
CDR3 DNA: TGCGCCAGCAGCTTAATAGACGCTGGGCGGGGCGAGCAGTACTTC

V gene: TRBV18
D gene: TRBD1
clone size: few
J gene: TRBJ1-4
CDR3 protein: CASSLHPERDRVREKLFF
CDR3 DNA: TGTGCCAGCTCACTCCATCCCGAAAGGGACAGGGTTCGAGAAAAACTGTTTTTT

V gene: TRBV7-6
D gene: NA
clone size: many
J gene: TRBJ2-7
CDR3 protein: CASSFGTVSYEQYF
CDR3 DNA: TGTGCCAGCAGCTTCGGGACCGTCTCCTACGAGCAGTACTTC

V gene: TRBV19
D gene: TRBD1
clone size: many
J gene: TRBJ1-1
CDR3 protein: CASSRTGNTEAFF
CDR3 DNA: TGTGCCAGTAGTAGGACAGGGAACACTGAAGCTTTCTTT

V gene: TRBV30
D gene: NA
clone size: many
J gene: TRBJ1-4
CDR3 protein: CAWSVRGLGEKLFF
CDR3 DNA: TGTGCCTGGAGTGTACGGGGGCTCGGTGAAAAACTGTTTTTT

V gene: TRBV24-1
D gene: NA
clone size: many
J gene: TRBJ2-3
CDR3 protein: CATSDPGRGGRTTDTQYF
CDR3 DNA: TGTGCCACCAGTGATCCGGGACGTGGGGGGCGCACCACAGATACGCAGTATTTT

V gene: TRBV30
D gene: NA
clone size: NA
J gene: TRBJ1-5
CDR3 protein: CAWGPGRGAAETYSNQPQHF
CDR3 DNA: TGTGCCTGGGGCCCCGGGAGGGGGGCAGCGGAGACCTATAGCAATCAGCCCCAGCATTTT

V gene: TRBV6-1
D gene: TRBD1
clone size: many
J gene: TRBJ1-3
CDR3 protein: CATWTGTGNTIYF
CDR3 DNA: TGTGCCACCTGGACAGGGACTGGAAACACCATATATTTT

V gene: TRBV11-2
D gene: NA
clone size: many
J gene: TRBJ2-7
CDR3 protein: CASSLGQISYEQYF
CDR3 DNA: TGTGCCAGCAGCTTAGGACAGATCTCCTACGAGCAGTACTTC

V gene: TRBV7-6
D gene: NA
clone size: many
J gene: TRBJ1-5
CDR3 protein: CASSPASHSNQPQHF
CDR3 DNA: TGTGCCAGCAGCCCCGCGTCCCATAGCAATCAGCCCCAGCATTTT

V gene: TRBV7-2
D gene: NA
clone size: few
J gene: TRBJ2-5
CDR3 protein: CASSLRTSRETQYF
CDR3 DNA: TGTGCCAGCAGCTTAAGAACCTCCCGGGAGACCCAGTACTTC

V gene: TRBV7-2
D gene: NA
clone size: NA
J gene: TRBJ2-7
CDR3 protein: CASSLVPAGAYEQHF
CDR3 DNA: TGTGCCAGCAGCTTGGTCCCTGCGGGGGCCTACGAGCAGCACTTC

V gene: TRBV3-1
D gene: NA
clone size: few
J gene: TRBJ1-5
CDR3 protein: CASSQGKVLGNQPQHF
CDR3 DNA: TGTGCCAGCAGCCAAGGTAAAGTCCTGGGCAATCAGCCCCAGCATTTT

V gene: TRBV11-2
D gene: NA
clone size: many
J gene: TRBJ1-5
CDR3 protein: CASSSSLNQPQHF
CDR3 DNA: TGTGCCAGCAGCTCGTCCCTCAATCAGCCCCAGCATTTT

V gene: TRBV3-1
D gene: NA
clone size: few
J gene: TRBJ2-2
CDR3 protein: CASSQGGSDTGELFF
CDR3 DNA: TGTGCCAGCAGTCAAGGGGGTTCAGACACCGGGGAGCTGTTTTTT

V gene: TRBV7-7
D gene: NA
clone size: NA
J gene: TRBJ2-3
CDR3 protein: CASSLGVMDTQYF
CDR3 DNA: TGTGCCAGCAGCTTAGGGGTTATGGATACGCAGTATTTT

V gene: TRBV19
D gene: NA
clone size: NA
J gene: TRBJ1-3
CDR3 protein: CASSLGNTIYF
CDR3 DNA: TGTGCCAGTAGTCTCGGAAACACCATATATTTT

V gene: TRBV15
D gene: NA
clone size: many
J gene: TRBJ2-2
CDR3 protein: CATSRGGRTNTGELFF
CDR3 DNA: TGTGCCACCAGCAGAGGAGGGAGGACGAACACCGGGGAGCTGTTTTTC

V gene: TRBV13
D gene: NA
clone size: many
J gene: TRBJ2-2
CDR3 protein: CASSLMISSNTGELFF
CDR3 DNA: TGTGCCAGCAGCTTAATGATTAGCTCGAACACCGGGGAGCTGTTTTTT

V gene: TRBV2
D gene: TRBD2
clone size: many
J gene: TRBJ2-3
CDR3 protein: CASSPKRASGVTDTQYF
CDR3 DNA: TGTGCCAGCAGTCCTAAGCGGGCTAGCGGCGTCACAGATACGCAGTATTTT

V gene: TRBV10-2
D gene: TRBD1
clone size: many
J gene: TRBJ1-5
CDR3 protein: CASSQSQGARVSQPQHF
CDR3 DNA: TGCGCCAGCAGTCAATCCCAGGGGGCGCGGGTATCTCAGCCCCAGCATTTT

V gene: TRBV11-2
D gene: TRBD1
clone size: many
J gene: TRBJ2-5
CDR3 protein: CASSFSEGAGETQYF
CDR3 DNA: TGTGCCAGCAGCTTTTCAGAGGGGGCCGGAGAGACCCAGTACTTC

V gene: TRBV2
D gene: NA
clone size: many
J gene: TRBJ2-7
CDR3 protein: CASSEPRGGYEQYF
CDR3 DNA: TGTGCCAGCAGTGAACCCCGTGGTGGCTACGAGCAGTACTTC

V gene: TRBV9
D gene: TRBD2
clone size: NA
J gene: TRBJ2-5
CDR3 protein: CASSASGGRQETQYF
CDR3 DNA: TGTGCCAGCAGCGCCTCGGGGGGACGCCAAGAGACCCAGTACTTC

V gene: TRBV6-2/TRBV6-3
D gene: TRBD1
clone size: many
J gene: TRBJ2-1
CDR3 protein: CASSYSPGQGEDEQFF
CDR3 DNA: TGTGCCAGCAGTTACTCCCCCGGACAGGGTGAGGATGAGCAGTTCTTC

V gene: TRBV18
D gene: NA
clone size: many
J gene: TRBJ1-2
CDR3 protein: CASSPGQLYGYTF
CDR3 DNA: TGTGCCAGCTCCCCGGGACAACTCTATGGCTACACCTTC

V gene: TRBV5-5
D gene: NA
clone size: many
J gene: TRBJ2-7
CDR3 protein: CASSLVQPPYEQYF
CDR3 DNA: TGTGCCAGCAGCTTGGTGCAGCCGCCCTACGAGCAGTACTTC

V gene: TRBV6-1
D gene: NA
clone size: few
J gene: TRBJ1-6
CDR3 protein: CASSEEVGTVTPIHF
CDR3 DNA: TGTGCCAGCAGTGAAGAGGTCGGGACGGTGACACCCATCCACTTT

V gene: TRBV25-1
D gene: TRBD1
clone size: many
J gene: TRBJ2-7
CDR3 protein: CASLPGTGYEQYF
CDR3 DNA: TGTGCCAGCCTCCCCGGGACAGGCTACGAGCAGTACTTC

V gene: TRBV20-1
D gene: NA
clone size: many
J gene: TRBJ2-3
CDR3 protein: CSASWGVSTDTQYF
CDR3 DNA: TGCAGTGCTAGTTGGGGTGTGAGTACAGATACGCAGTATTTT

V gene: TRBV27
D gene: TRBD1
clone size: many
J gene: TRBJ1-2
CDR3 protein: CASSLRGSRTGGDYGYTF
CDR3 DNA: TGTGCCAGCAGTTTAAGAGGTTCCCGGACAGGGGGCGACTATGGCTACACCTTC

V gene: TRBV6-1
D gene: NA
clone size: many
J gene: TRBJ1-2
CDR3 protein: CASRSRDLDGYTF
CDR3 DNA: TGTGCCAGCAGATCCAGGGATTTGGATGGCTACACCTTC

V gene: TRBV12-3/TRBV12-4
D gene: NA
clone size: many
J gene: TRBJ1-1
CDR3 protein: CASSLALQNTEAFF
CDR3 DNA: TGTGCCAGCAGTTTAGCGCTACAGAACACTGAAGCTTTCTTT

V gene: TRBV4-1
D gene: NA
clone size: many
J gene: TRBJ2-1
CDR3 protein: CASSGARLQFF
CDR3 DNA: TGCGCCAGCAGCGGGGCACGTTTGCAGTTCTTC

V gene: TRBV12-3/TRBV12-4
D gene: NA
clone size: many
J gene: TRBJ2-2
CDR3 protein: CASSFGGTGELFF
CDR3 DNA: TGTGCCAGCAGTTTCGGGGGAACCGGGGAGCTGTTTTTT